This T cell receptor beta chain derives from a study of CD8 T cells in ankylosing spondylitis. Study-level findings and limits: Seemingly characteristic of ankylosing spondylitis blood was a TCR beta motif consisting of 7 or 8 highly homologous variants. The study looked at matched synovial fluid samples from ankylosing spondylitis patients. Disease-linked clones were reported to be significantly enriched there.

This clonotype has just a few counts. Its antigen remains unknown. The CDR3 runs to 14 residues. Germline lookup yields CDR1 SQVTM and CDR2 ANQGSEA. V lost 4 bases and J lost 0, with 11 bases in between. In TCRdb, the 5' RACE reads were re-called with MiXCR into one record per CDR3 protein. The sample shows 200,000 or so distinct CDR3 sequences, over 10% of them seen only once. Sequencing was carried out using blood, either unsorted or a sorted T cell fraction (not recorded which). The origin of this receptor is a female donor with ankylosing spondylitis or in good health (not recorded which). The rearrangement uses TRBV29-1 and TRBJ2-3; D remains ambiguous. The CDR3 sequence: CSVATPLSTDTQYF. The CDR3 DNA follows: TGCAGCGTTGCGACACCACTAAGCACAGATACGCAGTATTTT.